These T cell receptor beta chains were read from a single sample in a study of T-cell reconstitution after alpha-beta-depleted transplantation in children. TCRdb fed the PCR reads into MiXCR, producing one record per CDR3 protein. The profile shows 200,000 to 250,000 distinct CDR3 sequences, around 25% of them singletons. Material: PBMCs, obtained before TCRalphabeta/CD19-depleted stem cell transplant. All receptors come from a girl aged 2 to 10 with Fanconi anemia, due to receive a stem cell transplant. Each CDR3 is given with its conserved first and last residue. Each record gives: V gene, clone size, D gene, J gene, CDR3 protein, CDR3 DNA. A D gene is named only where the DNA matches it firmly. Not every row has a clone size; where given, it reads once, few, many or a size class.

v_call: TRBV2
clone_size: .
d_call: .
j_call: TRBJ1-1
cdr3_aa: CASSKWDGNTEAFF
cdr3_nt: TGTGCCAGCAGTAAATGGGACGGAAACACTGAAGCTTTCTTT

v_call: TRBV7-2
clone_size: many
d_call: .
j_call: TRBJ2-3
cdr3_aa: CASSISDTQYF
cdr3_nt: TGTGCCAGCAGCATTTCAGATACGCAGTATTTT

v_call: TRBV20-1
clone_size: many
d_call: .
j_call: TRBJ2-1
cdr3_aa: CSARDKGGPWDNEQFF
cdr3_nt: TGCAGTGCTAGGGATAAAGGGGGTCCATGGGACAATGAGCAGTTCTTC

v_call: TRBV4-2
clone_size: many
d_call: TRBD2
j_call: TRBJ2-2
cdr3_aa: CASSQEAVGGGFTGELFF
cdr3_nt: TGTGCCAGCAGCCAAGAGGCTGTCGGCGGGGGGTTCACCGGGGAGCTGTTTTTT

v_call: TRBV15
clone_size: many
d_call: .
j_call: TRBJ1-2
cdr3_aa: CATRPKARYYGYTF
cdr3_nt: TGTGCCACCAGGCCGAAGGCAAGGTACTATGGCTACACCTTC

v_call: TRBV29-1
clone_size: .
d_call: .
j_call: TRBJ2-7
cdr3_aa: CSVESGSPYEQYF
cdr3_nt: TGCAGCGTAGAATCCGGGAGTCCCTACGAGCAGTACTTC

v_call: TRBV29-1
clone_size: many
d_call: TRBD1
j_call: TRBJ2-1
cdr3_aa: CSVRSGQGTYNEQFF
cdr3_nt: TGCAGCGTCCGATCAGGACAGGGGACCTACAATGAGCAGTTCTTC

v_call: TRBV28
clone_size: .
d_call: .
j_call: TRBJ2-5
cdr3_aa: CASSFPSQTQYF
cdr3_nt: TGTGCCAGCAGTTTTCCCTCACAGACCCAGTACTTC

v_call: TRBV12-3/TRBV12-4
clone_size: .
d_call: .
j_call: TRBJ2-5
cdr3_aa: CASTRNAGGQQETQYF
cdr3_nt: TGTGCCAGCACCCGCAACGCCGGTGGGCAGCAAGAGACCCAGTACTTC

v_call: TRBV6-2/TRBV6-3
clone_size: many
d_call: .
j_call: TRBJ2-7
cdr3_aa: CASSYYRGYEQYF
cdr3_nt: TGTGCCAGCAGTTACTATCGAGGCTACGAGCAGTACTTC

v_call: TRBV5-1
clone_size: .
d_call: .
j_call: TRBJ2-7
cdr3_aa: CASSLDLGPYEQYF
cdr3_nt: TGCGCCAGCAGCTTGGACCTAGGACCCTACGAGCAGTACTTC

v_call: TRBV12-3/TRBV12-4
clone_size: many
d_call: .
j_call: TRBJ1-2
cdr3_aa: CASSFVDIGYGYTF
cdr3_nt: TGTGCCAGCAGTTTTGTTGACATAGGATATGGCTACACCTTC

v_call: TRBV5-1
clone_size: many
d_call: TRBD1
j_call: TRBJ2-7
cdr3_aa: CASKSGTGYYEQYF
cdr3_nt: TGCGCCAGCAAGAGCGGGACAGGGTACTACGAGCAGTACTTC

v_call: TRBV13
clone_size: many
d_call: TRBD2
j_call: TRBJ2-1
cdr3_aa: CASSRGGSYNEQFF
cdr3_nt: TGTGCCAGCAGCCGGGGGGGCTCCTACAATGAGCAGTTCTTC

v_call: TRBV29-1
clone_size: many
d_call: .
j_call: TRBJ2-7
cdr3_aa: CSVEEGGEQYF
cdr3_nt: TGCAGCGTTGAGGAGGGTGGCGAGCAGTACTTC

v_call: TRBV28
clone_size: many
d_call: TRBD2
j_call: TRBJ2-1
cdr3_aa: CASSLGYRDYVTNEQFF
cdr3_nt: TGTGCCAGCAGTTTAGGCTACCGGGACTACGTTACCAATGAGCAGTTCTTC

v_call: TRBV20-1
clone_size: few
d_call: .
j_call: TRBJ1-1
cdr3_aa: CSARPRGFNTEAFF
cdr3_nt: TGCAGTGCTAGGCCCCGTGGATTCAACACTGAAGCTTTCTTT

v_call: TRBV29-1
clone_size: .
d_call: TRBD1
j_call: TRBJ1-2
cdr3_aa: CSVAHGTGFKQGYTF
cdr3_nt: TGCAGCGTTGCTCACGGGACAGGGTTTAAGCAAGGCTACACCTTC

v_call: TRBV10-2
clone_size: few
d_call: TRBD2
j_call: TRBJ2-7
cdr3_aa: CASIPRALAGDYEQYF
cdr3_nt: TGCGCCAGCATTCCCAGAGCCTTAGCGGGAGACTACGAGCAGTACTTC

v_call: TRBV20-1
clone_size: .
d_call: .
j_call: TRBJ1-1
cdr3_aa: CSAPWGPNTEAFF
cdr3_nt: TGCAGTGCTCCCTGGGGGCCGAACACTGAAGCTTTCTTT

v_call: TRBV7-2
clone_size: .
d_call: TRBD1
j_call: TRBJ2-5
cdr3_aa: CASSPTTGWEETQYF
cdr3_nt: TGTGCCAGCAGCCCAACGACAGGGTGGGAAGAGACCCAGTACTTC

v_call: TRBV29-1
clone_size: many
d_call: TRBD2
j_call: TRBJ2-7
cdr3_aa: CSVEDHTSGVLNRYEQYF
cdr3_nt: TGCAGCGTTGAAGATCATACTAGCGGGGTTTTGAATCGGTACGAGCAGTACTTC

v_call: TRBV20-1
clone_size: many
d_call: TRBD2
j_call: TRBJ2-3
cdr3_aa: CSATLAAATDTQYF
cdr3_nt: TGCAGTGCTACGCTAGCGGCGGCCACAGATACGCAGTATTTT

v_call: TRBV7-2
clone_size: many
d_call: .
j_call: TRBJ1-6
cdr3_aa: CASNQRGTYNSPLHF
cdr3_nt: TGTGCCAGCAACCAAAGGGGCACCTATAATTCACCCCTCCACTTT

v_call: TRBV29-1
clone_size: many
d_call: .
j_call: TRBJ2-1
cdr3_aa: CSVEPPLIAQFF
cdr3_nt: TGCAGCGTTGAACCTCCCCTGATCGCGCAGTTCTTC

v_call: TRBV4-2
clone_size: few
d_call: TRBD2
j_call: TRBJ2-7
cdr3_aa: CASSQDATSGAYEQYF
cdr3_nt: TGTGCCAGCAGCCAAGATGCAACTAGCGGGGCCTACGAGCAGTACTTC

v_call: TRBV20-1
clone_size: many
d_call: .
j_call: TRBJ2-1
cdr3_aa: CSAAVARGTLSYNEQFF
cdr3_nt: TGCAGTGCGGCCGTAGCCCGGGGAACCCTCTCCTACAATGAGCAGTTCTTC

v_call: TRBV29-1
clone_size: .
d_call: TRBD2
j_call: TRBJ2-1
cdr3_aa: CSAVRGGRENEQFF
cdr3_nt: TGCAGCGCCGTCCGGGGGGGCCGAGAGAATGAGCAGTTCTTC

v_call: TRBV29-1
clone_size: .
d_call: TRBD1
j_call: TRBJ1-1
cdr3_aa: CSAGAGQGEAFF
cdr3_nt: TGCAGCGCAGGGGCAGGACAGGGTGAAGCTTTCTTT

v_call: TRBV2
clone_size: few
d_call: TRBD2
j_call: TRBJ2-7
cdr3_aa: CALAGGTYEQYF
cdr3_nt: TGTGCACTAGCGGGGGGGACCTACGAGCAGTACTTC

v_call: TRBV29-1
clone_size: few
d_call: .
j_call: TRBJ2-1
cdr3_aa: CSVEYLYNEQFF
cdr3_nt: TGCAGCGTTGAATACTTGTACAATGAGCAGTTCTTC

v_call: TRBV20-1
clone_size: .
d_call: TRBD1
j_call: TRBJ1-5
cdr3_aa: CSAGGQNQPQHF
cdr3_nt: TGCAGTGCTGGGGGACAGAATCAGCCCCAGCATTTT

v_call: TRBV11-2
clone_size: .
d_call: TRBD2
j_call: TRBJ2-7
cdr3_aa: CASSKREGLAYEQYF
cdr3_nt: TGTGCCAGCAGCAAGCGCGAGGGACTAGCCTACGAGCAGTACTTC

v_call: TRBV5-5
clone_size: once
d_call: TRBD1
j_call: TRBJ1-1
cdr3_aa: CASSFFPRGPENTEAFF
cdr3_nt: TGTGCCAGCAGCTTCTTTCCCAGGGGGCCAGAGAACACTGAAGCTTTCTTT

v_call: TRBV20-1
clone_size: once
d_call: .
j_call: TRBJ2-5
cdr3_aa: CSARGSAKETQYF
cdr3_nt: TGCAGTGCTAGAGGTTCGGCCAAAGAGACCCAGTACTTC

v_call: TRBV28
clone_size: .
d_call: TRBD2
j_call: TRBJ2-3
cdr3_aa: CASSLFGLTGGQTDTQYF
cdr3_nt: TGTGCCAGCAGTTTATTTGGTTTAACGGGGGGGCAAACAGATACGCAGTATTTT

v_call: TRBV5-1
clone_size: .
d_call: .
j_call: TRBJ2-3
cdr3_aa: CASRITGFTDTQYF
cdr3_nt: TGCGCCAGCAGGATTACAGGTTTCACAGATACGCAGTATTTT

v_call: TRBV7-3
clone_size: .
d_call: .
j_call: TRBJ2-3
cdr3_aa: CASSASSTDTQYF
cdr3_nt: TGTGCCAGCAGCGCGTCTAGCACAGATACGCAGTATTTT

v_call: TRBV5-1
clone_size: .
d_call: .
j_call: TRBJ2-2
cdr3_aa: CASSPGPSNTGELFF
cdr3_nt: TGCGCCAGCAGCCCCGGACCCTCGAACACCGGGGAGCTGTTTTTT

v_call: TRBV7-3
clone_size: .
d_call: .
j_call: TRBJ1-1
cdr3_aa: CASTPGRVQGTEAFF
cdr3_nt: TGTGCCAGCACCCCGGGCAGGGTCCAAGGCACTGAAGCTTTCTTT

v_call: TRBV7-6
clone_size: few
d_call: TRBD2
j_call: TRBJ2-7
cdr3_aa: CASSLVPSGREDSYEQYF
cdr3_nt: TGTGCCAGCAGCTTAGTCCCTAGCGGGAGAGAGGACTCCTACGAGCAGTACTTC